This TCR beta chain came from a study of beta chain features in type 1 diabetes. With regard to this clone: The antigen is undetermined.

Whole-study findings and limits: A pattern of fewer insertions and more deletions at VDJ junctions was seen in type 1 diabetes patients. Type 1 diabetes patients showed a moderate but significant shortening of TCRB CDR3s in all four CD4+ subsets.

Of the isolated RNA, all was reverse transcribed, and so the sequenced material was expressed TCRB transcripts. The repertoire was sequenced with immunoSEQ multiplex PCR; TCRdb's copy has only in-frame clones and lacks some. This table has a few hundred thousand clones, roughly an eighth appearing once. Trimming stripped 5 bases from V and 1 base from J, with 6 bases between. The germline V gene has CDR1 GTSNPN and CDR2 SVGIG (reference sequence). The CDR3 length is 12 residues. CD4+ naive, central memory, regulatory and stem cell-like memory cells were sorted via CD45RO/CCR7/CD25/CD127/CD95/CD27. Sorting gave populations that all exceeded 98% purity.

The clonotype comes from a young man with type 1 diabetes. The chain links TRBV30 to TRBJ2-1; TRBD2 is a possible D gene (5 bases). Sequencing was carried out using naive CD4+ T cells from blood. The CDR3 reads CAWWRSYNEQFF. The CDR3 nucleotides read TGTGCCTGGTGGAGGTCCTACAATGAGCAGTTCTTC.